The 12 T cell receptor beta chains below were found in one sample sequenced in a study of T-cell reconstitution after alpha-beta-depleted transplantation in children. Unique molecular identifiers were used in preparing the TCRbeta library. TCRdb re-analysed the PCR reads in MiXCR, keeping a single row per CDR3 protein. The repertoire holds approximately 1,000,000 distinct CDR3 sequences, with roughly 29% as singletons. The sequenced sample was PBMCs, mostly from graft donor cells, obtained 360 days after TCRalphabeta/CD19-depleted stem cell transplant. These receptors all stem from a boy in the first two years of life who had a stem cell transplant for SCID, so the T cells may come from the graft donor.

The CDR3 protein is CASSRPGQGSGQETQYF. The CDR3 bases are TGTGCCAGCAGCCGGCCGGGACAGGGCTCTGGACAAGAGACCCAGTACTTC. The chain couples TRBV7-8 to TRBJ2-5; 9 nucleotides align to TRBD1. The CDR3 totals 17 residues. J lost 2 bases, V lost 5 bases, and 12 bases had no gene match. CDR1 and CDR2 from the germline V gene are SGHVS and FQNEAQ.

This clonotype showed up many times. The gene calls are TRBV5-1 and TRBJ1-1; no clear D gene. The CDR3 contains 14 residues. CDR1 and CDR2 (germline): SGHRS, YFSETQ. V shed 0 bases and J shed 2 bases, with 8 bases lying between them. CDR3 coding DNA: TGCGCCAGCAGCTTGGTGAAGAGAAACACTGAAGCTTTCTTT. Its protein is CASSLVKRNTEAFF.

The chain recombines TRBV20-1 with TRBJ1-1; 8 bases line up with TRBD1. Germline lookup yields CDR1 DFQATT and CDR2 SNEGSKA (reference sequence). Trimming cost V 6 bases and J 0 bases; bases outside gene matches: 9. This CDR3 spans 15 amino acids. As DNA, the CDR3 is TGCAGTGCCCCAGAGACAGGGGTGATGAACACTGAAGCTTTCTTT. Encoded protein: CSAPETGVMNTEAFF.

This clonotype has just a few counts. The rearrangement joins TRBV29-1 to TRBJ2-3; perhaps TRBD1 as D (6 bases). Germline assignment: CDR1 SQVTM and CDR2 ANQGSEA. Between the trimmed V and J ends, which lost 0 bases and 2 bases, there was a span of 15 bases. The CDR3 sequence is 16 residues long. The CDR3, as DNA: TGCAGCGTTGAAGATAGGGGGTTGGTTTACACAGATACGCAGTATTTT. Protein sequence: CSVEDRGLVYTDTQYF.

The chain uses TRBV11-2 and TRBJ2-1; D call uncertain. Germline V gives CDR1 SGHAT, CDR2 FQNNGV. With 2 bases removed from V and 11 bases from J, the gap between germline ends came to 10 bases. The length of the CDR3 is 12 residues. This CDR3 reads CASSLHTMKQFF. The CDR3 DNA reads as TGTGCCAGCAGCTTACATACAATGAAGCAGTTCTTC.

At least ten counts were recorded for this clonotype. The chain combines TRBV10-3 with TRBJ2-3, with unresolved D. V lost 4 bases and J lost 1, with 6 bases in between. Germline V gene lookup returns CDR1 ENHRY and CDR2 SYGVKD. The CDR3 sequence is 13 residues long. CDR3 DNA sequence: TGTGCCATCAGTGGCCCTGGCACAGATACGCAGTATTTT. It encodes CAISGPGTDTQYF.

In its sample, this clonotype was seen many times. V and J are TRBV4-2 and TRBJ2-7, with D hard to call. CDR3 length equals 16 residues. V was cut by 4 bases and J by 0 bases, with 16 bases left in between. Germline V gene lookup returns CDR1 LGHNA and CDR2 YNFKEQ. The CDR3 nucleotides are TGTGCCAGCAGCCCAGGCGTCTTAGGTGGCTCCTACGAGCAGTACTTC. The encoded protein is CASSPGVLGGSYEQYF.

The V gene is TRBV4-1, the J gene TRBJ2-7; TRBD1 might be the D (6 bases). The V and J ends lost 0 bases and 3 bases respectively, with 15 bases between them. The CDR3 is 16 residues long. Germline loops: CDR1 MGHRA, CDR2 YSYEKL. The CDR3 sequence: CASSQDGAGASYEQYF. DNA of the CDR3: TGCGCCAGCAGCCAAGATGGGGCAGGGGCGAGCTACGAGCAGTACTTC.

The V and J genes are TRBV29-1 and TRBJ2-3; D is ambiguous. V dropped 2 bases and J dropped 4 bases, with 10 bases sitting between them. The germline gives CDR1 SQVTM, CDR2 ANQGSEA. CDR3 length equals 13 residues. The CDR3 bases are TGCAGCGTTGAACACCGGCTCCCAGATACGCAGTATTTT. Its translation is CSVEHRLPDTQYF.

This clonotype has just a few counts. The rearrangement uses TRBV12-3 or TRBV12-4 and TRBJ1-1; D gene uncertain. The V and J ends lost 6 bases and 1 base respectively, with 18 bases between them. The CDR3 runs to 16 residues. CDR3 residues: CASSVGGKPSNTEAFF. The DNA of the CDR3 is TGTGCCAGCAGCGTCGGAGGGAAACCTTCGAACACTGAAGCTTTCTTT.

The CDR3 coding sequence is TGTGCCAGCGTTATCGCCGGGGGGAGAGGAGAGACCCAGTACTTC. Translation: CASVIAGGRGETQYF. The genes are TRBV6-5 and TRBJ2-5; the match to TRBD2 covers 7 bases. The CDR3 has 15 residues. With V trimmed by 8 bases and J by 4 bases, 13 bases remained unmatched. In germline, CDR1 is MNHEY, CDR2 SVGAGI.

Here the CDR3 DNA reads TGCGCCAGCAGCATGACTCGGGGCGACTCGAACACCGGGGAGCTGTTTTTT. Protein: CASSMTRGDSNTGELFF. The chain has TRBV5-1 and TRBJ2-2; D assignment may be TRBD1 or TRBD2 (5 bases each). The CDR3 has 17 residues. Germline CDR1 and CDR2: SGHRS and YFSETQ. Trimming stripped 4 bases from V and 0 bases from J, with 16 bases between.